The entry that follows covers one T cell receptor beta chain sequence. Trimming took 5 bases from V and 2 from J, leaving 13 bases between them. This CDR3 has 14 residues. CDR1 is LNHDA and CDR2 is SQIVND in the germline V gene (reference sequence). This sample is part of a study of technical replicates of blood from four donors. The data were produced by immunoSEQ multiplex PCR, yet TCRdb's version contains in-frame clones alone and is incomplete. The repertoire holds 78,000 or so clones, with 75% to 90% as singletons. The sample consisted of T cells isolated from PBMCs. V usage is TRBV19 and J usage is TRBJ2-7; no clear D. The TCR was taken from a human donor in good health. The chain's CDR3 is CASSETARTYEQYF. The CDR3 coding sequence is TGTGCCAGTAGTGAGACTGCTCGTACCTACGAGCAGTACTTC.